Below, 23 T cell receptor beta chains from the same sample are listed, as sequenced in a study of CD8 T cells in Susac syndrome. Reverse transcription of roughly 0.5 to 1 ug RNA was carried out with random hexamers. Each CDR3 protein gets one entry after TCRdb re-called the immunoSEQ multiplex PCR reads with MiXCR. Of roughly 190,000 distinct CDR3 sequences listed, roughly 94% were seen once; the top ten hold around 0.15%. Source material: CD8+ T cells from PBMCs. All receptors derive from a human donor with Susac syndrome.

The chain uses TRBV4-1 and TRBJ2-3; 9 bases are a match to TRBD2. V dropped 4 bases and J dropped 6; count of bases not matched to a gene: 11. Germline V lookup: CDR1 MGHRA, CDR2 YSYEKL. The CDR3 sequence is 16 residues long. CDR3 region: CASSRGTSSHMDTQYF. The CDR3 DNA sequence: TGCGCCAGCAGCCGCGGGACTAGCTCCCATATGGATACGCAGTATTTT.

A note on this clonotype: At one end the junction does not follow the germline gene, possibly because of a read error. The chain combines TRBV24-1 with TRBJ1-2; 8 bases are a match to TRBD1. The CDR3 runs to 15 residues. The germline CDR1 and CDR2 sequences are KGHDR and SFDVKD. CDR3 loop: CTTRPDRDRCYGYTF. DNA for the CDR3: TGTACCACCAGGCCGGACAGGGATCGATGCTATGGCTACACCTTC.

The chain employs TRBV5-1 and TRBJ1-1, with D possibly TRBD1 on 5 matching bases. Per the germline V gene, CDR1 is SGHRS and CDR2 is YFSETQ. With 0 bases removed from V and 3 bases from J, the gap between germline ends came to 12 bases. The CDR3 covers 15 residues. The CDR3 DNA sequence: TGCGCCAGCAGCTTGGTGGGCAGGGCGGACACTGAAGCTTTCTTT. Encoded protein: CASSLVGRADTEAFF. The whole variable domain, remainder taken from reference TRBV5-1 and TRBJ1-1, is KAGVTQTPRYLIKTRGQQVTLSCSPISGHRSVSWYQQTPGQGLQFLFEYFSETQRNKGNFPGRFSGRQFSNSRSEMNVSTLELGDSALYLCASSLVGRADTEAFFGQGTRLTVV.

The rearrangement links TRBV6-1 to TRBJ2-1; 13 positions agree with TRBD2. Per germline, CDR1 MNHNS and CDR2 SASEGT. There are 16 residues in the CDR3. Trimming removed 5 bases from V and 4 bases from J; junction bases left unmatched: 5. This chain's CDR3 is CASSIWTSGRYNEQFF. Here the CDR3 DNA reads TGTGCCAGCAGTATCTGGACTAGCGGGAGATACAATGAGCAGTTCTTC.

The rearrangement uses TRBV9 and TRBJ2-2; possibly TRBD1 for D (6 bases). Trimming stripped 3 bases from V and 7 bases from J, with 10 bases between. Germline loops: CDR1 SGDLS, CDR2 YYNGEE. The CDR3 is 13 amino acids. The CDR3 nucleotides read TGTGCCAGCAGCGCTACAGGGCACGGGGAGCTGTTTTTT. Protein: CASSATGHGELFF.

The J gene is TRBJ2-3, the V gene TRBV10-3, with 8 bases that match TRBD1. The CDR3 has 16 amino acids. Germline V lookup: CDR1 ENHRY, CDR2 SYGVKD. V shed 6 bases and J 1 base; nucleotides not matched to a gene: 9. The CDR3: CAISPAKTGGTDTQYF. The DNA of the CDR3 is TGTGCCATCAGCCCTGCCAAGACAGGGGGCACAGATACGCAGTATTTT.

V usage is TRBV4-2 and J usage is TRBJ1-5; unclear D gene. The CDR3 consists of 17 residues. Germline-derived CDR1 and CDR2 are LGHNA and YNFKEQ. V was cut by 0 bases and J by 1 base, with 13 bases left in between. Here the CDR3 DNA reads TGTGCCAGCAGCCAAGATCTTGGGTGGCGGAGCAATCAGCCCCAGCATTTT. Its protein product is CASSQDLGWRSNQPQHF.

The chain joins TRBV7-9 to TRBJ2-2; D is unresolved. The CDR3 runs 17 residues. V was trimmed by 5 bases and J by 3 bases, leaving 19 bases between them. Germline V gives CDR1 SEHNR, CDR2 FQNEAQ (reference sequence). The CDR3 sequence: CASSPPLWGSDTGELFF. CDR3 in DNA: TGTGCCAGCAGCCCCCCCCTCTGGGGTTCTGACACCGGGGAGCTGTTTTTT.

This clonotype was counted a single time. This chain connects TRBV11-2 to TRBJ2-7, with a tentative D call TRBD1 (6 bases). The CDR3 covers 14 residues. Germline V lookup: CDR1 SGHAT, CDR2 FQNNGV. V was cut by 5 bases and J by 0 bases, with 11 bases left in between. The CDR3 DNA follows: TGTGCCAGCAGCGCCCGGGACAACTCCTACGAGCAGTACTTC. As protein: CASSARDNSYEQYF.

The V gene is TRBV5-4, the J gene TRBJ1-3; no firm D call. The germline V gene has CDR1 SGHNT and CDR2 YYREEE (reference sequence). CDR3 size: 16 residues. Trimming removed 2 bases from V and 0 bases from J, with 12 bases in between. CDR3 in DNA: TGTGCCAGCAGCTTAAGGACGGGAGGCTCTGGAAACACCATATATTTT. Its protein product is CASSLRTGGSGNTIYF.

The chain is built from TRBV9 and TRBJ2-1, with a possible D match to TRBD2 (5 bases). The V end was cut by 0 bases, the J end by 11 bases, with 15 bases between. Germline V gives CDR1 SGDLS, CDR2 YYNGEE. The CDR3 totals 14 residues. CDR3 protein: CASSVALVDAQQFF. In DNA, the CDR3 is TGTGCCAGCAGCGTAGCACTAGTTGATGCCCAGCAGTTCTTC.

The chain has TRBV14 and TRBJ2-7; D not resolved. The CDR3 is 13 amino acids. CDR1 and CDR2 (germline): SGHDN, FVKESK. The V gene lost 0 bases and the J gene lost 7 bases, with 10 bases spanning the gap. This chain's CDR3 is CASSQDSGGEQYF. CDR3 sequence (DNA): TGTGCCAGCAGCCAAGATTCCGGCGGAGAGCAGTACTTC.

The chain combines TRBV5-1 with TRBJ2-1; D is possibly TRBD1 (5 bases). The CDR3 covers 15 residues. The germline gives CDR1 SGHRS, CDR2 YFSETQ. With 6 bases removed from V and 4 bases from J, the gap between germline ends came to 17 bases. The CDR3 DNA is TGCGCCAGCAAGCTGGGGCAGGGATCGTACAATGAGCAGTTCTTC. Encoded protein: CASKLGQGSYNEQFF.

The CDR3 nucleotides are TGTGCCAGCAGCGCTAGCGGGCGGAGCTCCTACGAGCAGTACTTC. It translates to CASSASGRSSYEQYF. This chain uses TRBV4-2 with TRBJ2-7; 8 bases line up with TRBD2. The J segment lost 0 bases and the V segment lost 5 bases, leaving 6 bases of the junction unmatched. The CDR3 sequence is 15 residues long. Germline lookup yields CDR1 LGHNA and CDR2 YNFKEQ.

In nucleotides, the CDR3 is TGCAGCGTTGAAGATCGGGCAGGAAGTCTTGAAGCTTTCTTT. It encodes CSVEDRAGSLEAFF. This chain joins TRBV29-1 and TRBJ1-1, with D unclear. The CDR3 totals 14 residues. In germline, CDR1 is SQVTM, CDR2 ANQGSEA. Trimming removed 0 bases at V and 7 bases at J, with 15 bases between.

V usage is TRBV5-6 and J usage is TRBJ1-5, with a weak D call TRBD1 (5 bases). CDR1 is SGHDT and CDR2 is YYEEEE in the germline V gene. The V end was cut by 1 base, the J end by 3 bases, with 8 bases between. The CDR3 contains 14 residues. The CDR3 DNA reads TGTGCCAGCAGCTTGTTTGGGGCCAATCAGCCCCAGCATTTT. Encoded protein: CASSLFGANQPQHF. Looking up the rest from reference TRBV5-6 and TRBJ1-5 gives the full variable domain: DAGVTQSPTHLIKTRGQQVTLRCSPKSGHDTVSWYQQALGQGPQFIFQYYEEEERQRGNFPDRFSGHQFPNYSSELNVNALLLGDSALYLCASSLFGANQPQHFGDGTRLSIL.

The genes are TRBV9 and TRBJ1-4, with TRBD1 as a possible D gene (5 bases). This CDR3 spans 14 amino acids. Trimming took 0 bases from V and 8 from J, leaving 11 bases between them. Looked up from germline, CDR1 is SGDLS and CDR2 is YYNGEE. The CDR3 DNA sequence: TGTGCCAGCAGCGTAGACCCAGGGCACGAAAAACTGTTTTTT. This translates into CASSVDPGHEKLFF.

V is TRBV6-1 and J is TRBJ2-2, with 8 bases matching TRBD1. CDR1 and CDR2 (germline): MNHNS, SASEGT. The CDR3 extends over 15 amino acids. Trimming removed 3 bases from V and 5 bases from J; junction bases left unmatched: 5. The CDR3 loop is CASSERTGWTGELFF. CDR3 DNA: TGTGCCAGCAGTGAGCGGACAGGGTGGACCGGGGAGCTGTTTTTT.

The genes are TRBV27 and TRBJ1-2, with 7 positions matching TRBD1. Germline CDR1 and CDR2: MNHEY and SMNVEV (reference sequence). J gave up 5 bases and V 6 bases, and 9 bases lay outside the gene matches. The CDR3 consists of 14 residues. The CDR3 nucleotides are TGTGCCAGCAGGTACAGGGGCGAAGGTTATGGCTACACCTTC. It encodes CASRYRGEGYGYTF.

A single count supports this clonotype. As DNA, the CDR3 is TGTGCCAGCAGCCAAGAATCGGGAACCCTCTCCTACGAGCAGTACTTC. Encoded protein: CASSQESGTLSYEQYF. The rearrangement links TRBV4-2 to TRBJ2-7; tentative D call: TRBD2 (5 bases). Per the germline V gene, CDR1 is LGHNA and CDR2 is YNFKEQ. V lost 0 bases to trimming and J lost 0 bases, with 12 bases between them. The CDR3 covers 16 residues.

This chain uses TRBV11-2 with TRBJ1-1; D is uncertain. The CDR3 extends over 12 amino acids. CDR1 and CDR2 from the germline V gene are SGHAT and FQNNGV. The V gene lost 7 bases and the J gene lost 5 bases, with 11 bases spanning the gap. The CDR3 is CASIVPGTEAFF. The CDR3 DNA sequence: TGTGCCAGCATCGTGCCCGGGACTGAAGCTTTCTTT.

This chain joins TRBV18 and TRBJ1-1; 9 positions match TRBD1. With V trimmed by 6 bases and J by 11 bases, 13 bases remained unmatched. In germline, CDR1 is KGHSH, CDR2 LQKENI. CDR3 length equals 14 residues. The CDR3 region is CASSTGQGDLVAFF. CDR3 in DNA: TGTGCCAGCTCCACGGGACAGGGTGACTTGGTGGCTTTCTTT.

This clonotype was picked up a small number of times. The rearrangement uses TRBV7-2 and TRBJ2-7; D is possibly TRBD1 (6 bases). The CDR3 runs to 14 residues. The germline V gene has CDR1 SGHTA and CDR2 FQGNSA. Trimming removed 6 bases from V and 3 bases from J, with 15 bases in between. The CDR3 DNA reads as TGTGCCAGCAGGCACAGGGTTGGTTACTACGAGCAGTACTTC. Its translation: CASRHRVGYYEQYF.